This T cell receptor (beta chain) comes out of a study of cytomegalovirus exposure and HLA in healthy donors. Study-level findings and limits: Common viral pathogens seemed, in a later analysis, to connect with several of the most significant clusters. Prior analysis indicated that the majority of TCR beta V segments exhibited productivity approximately 87% or approximately 30% of the time.

The CDR3 is made up of 14 amino acids. With 1 base clipped from V and 10 bases from J, the junction kept 10 bases outside the gene matches. Germline V gives CDR1 MNHEY, CDR2 SMNVEV (reference sequence). This clone was picked up a small number of times. Its matching antigen is unknown. Other DNA sequences from this sample encode an identical CDR3 as well. Donors counted as nominally healthy when sampled, yet unrecorded immune exposures were likely. This PCR relied on a set of 60 Vbeta primers and 13 Jbeta primers. TCRdb keeps only in-frame clones here, not all; method: immunoSEQ multiplex PCR. The repertoire holds 75,000 to 100,000 clones, with roughly 8.2% as singletons.

Sequenced sample: PBMCs. This sequence originates from a man aged 45 to 65 in good health and CMV-seronegative. The chain recombines TRBV27 with TRBJ2-7, with TRBD2 matching over 7 bases. CDR3 in DNA: TGTGCCAGCAGTTTATGGGGGAGGGCTGAGGAACAGTACTTC. It specifies CASSLWGRAEEQYF.